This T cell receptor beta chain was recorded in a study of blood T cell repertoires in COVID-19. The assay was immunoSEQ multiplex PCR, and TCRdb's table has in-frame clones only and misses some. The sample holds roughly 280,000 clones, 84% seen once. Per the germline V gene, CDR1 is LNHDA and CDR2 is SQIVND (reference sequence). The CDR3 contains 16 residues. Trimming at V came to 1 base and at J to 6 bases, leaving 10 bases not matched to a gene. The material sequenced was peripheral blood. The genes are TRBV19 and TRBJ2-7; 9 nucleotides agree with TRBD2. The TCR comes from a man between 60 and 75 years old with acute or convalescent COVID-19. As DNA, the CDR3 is TGTGCCAGTAGTATAGCGGCGGGGCTAGCGGGGCCCGAGCAGTACTTC. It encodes CASSIAAGLAGPEQYF.